What follows are 24 T cell receptor beta chains derived from one specimen sequenced in a study of vaccination effects on CD4 cells after COVID-19 (dated 2022 in TCRdb). Receptor libraries were prepared by the immunoSEQ multiplex PCR assay. Entries here come from immuneACCESS through TCRdb and include only in-frame sequences with V and J called. Some clones fail to appear in such tables; in the studies checked, an unresolved V gene covers under half of the shortfall, and the cause of the remainder is unknown. The sample data list tens of thousands of clones, and 60% to 80% of these were observed just once. The ten most abundant clones make up 3.5% to 4.5% of the sample. In the ViraFEST assay, PBMC were stimulated with viral peptide pools, and TCR sequencing was then used to find antigen-specific CD4+ T cell clonotypes based on their expansion. After approximately eleven days of culture, CD4+ T cells were isolated with the EasySep CD4+ T cell isolation kit. Negative nucleocapsid antibody results before and after vaccination confirmed that the healthy vaccine recipients had no prior SARS-CoV-2 infection.

These receptors' antigens are unknown. The input for sequencing was CD4+ T cells from PBMCs cultured with HCoV-OC43 spike peptides, taken before COVID-19 vaccination. The cell subset or site label here, explained by the study, means: HCoV-OC43 spike overlapping peptide pool stimulation. These receptor sequences come from a human donor who received a COVID-19 vaccine.

The rearrangement uses TRBV18 and TRBJ2-5; D is possibly TRBD1 or TRBD2 (6 bases each). This CDR3 has 13 residues. Looked up from germline, CDR1 is KGHSH and CDR2 is LQKENI. The V end was cut by 3 bases, the J end by 5 bases, with 10 bases between. The CDR3 DNA follows: TGTGCCAGCTCACCGGGGGGCCGGGAGACCCAGTACTTC. The encoded protein is CASSPGGRETQYF.

The rearrangement links TRBV9 to TRBJ1-2; a possible D gene is TRBD1 (6 bases). This CDR3 is built from 15 residues. The V end was cut by 3 bases, the J end by 5 bases, with 17 bases between. Germline lookup yields CDR1 SGDLS and CDR2 YYNGEE. CDR3 loop: CASSGQQGRRYGYTF. The CDR3 region has the DNA TGTGCCAGCAGCGGACAACAGGGTCGGCGGTATGGCTACACCTTC.

This chain uses TRBV19 with TRBJ1-1, with D uncertain. Trimming took 5 bases from V and 0 from J, leaving 7 bases between them. The CDR3 length is 13 residues. Germline V CDR1 and CDR2: LNHDA, SQIVND (reference sequence). CDR3 in amino acids: CASSGKVNTEAFF. CDR3 nucleotides: TGTGCCAGTAGTGGGAAGGTGAACACTGAAGCTTTCTTT.

V usage is TRBV29-1 and J usage is TRBJ2-5; TRBD2 matches at 7 bases. The junction had 10 bases not matched to a gene; V was cut back by 7 bases and J by 2 bases. CDR1 and CDR2 (germline): SQVTM, ANQGSEA. The CDR3 runs to 14 residues. CDR3 in amino acids: CSASGGAGQETQYF. In DNA form, the CDR3 reads TGCAGCGCCTCCGGGGGAGCGGGGCAAGAGACCCAGTACTTC.

V is TRBV2 and J is TRBJ1-2; the match to TRBD1 covers 10 bases. J gave up 5 bases and V 4 bases, and 4 bases lay outside the gene matches. From germline, CDR1 is SNHLY and CDR2 FYNNEI. The length of the CDR3 is 14 residues. As DNA, the CDR3 is TGTGCCAGCAGTGGGACAGGGGGGCCGTATGGCTACACCTTC. This gives the protein CASSGTGGPYGYTF.

This clone appeared a few times. V usage is TRBV5-1 and J usage is TRBJ1-1, with unresolved D. The germline CDR1 and CDR2 sequences are SGHRS and YFSETQ. With 2 bases removed from V and 0 bases from J, the gap between germline ends came to 8 bases. This CDR3 spans 14 amino acids. CDR3: CASSFGRMNTEAFF. The CDR3 DNA sequence: TGCGCCAGCAGCTTCGGCCGAATGAACACTGAAGCTTTCTTT.

The chain is built from TRBV6-2 or TRBV6-3 and TRBJ2-1, with 9 bases matching TRBD1. The CDR3 is made up of 15 amino acids. CDR1 is MNHEY and CDR2 is SVGEGT in the germline V gene. After removal of 6 bases from V and 8 bases from J, the junction contained 11 bases not matched to a gene. CDR3 DNA sequence: TGTGCCAGCAGCGGCACCGGGACAGGGTCCTATGAGCAGTTCTTC. Its protein is CASSGTGTGSYEQFF.

This clone was observed once. The V call is TRBV30, the J call TRBJ2-1; 7 nucleotides line up with TRBD2. The junction had 14 bases not matched to a gene; V was cut back by 5 bases and J by 7 bases. The CDR3 consists of 15 residues. Germline-derived CDR1 and CDR2 are GTSNPN and SVGIG (reference sequence). The CDR3 loop is CAWGGGGTPTNEQFF. The CDR3 coding sequence is TGTGCCTGGGGTGGGGGGGGGACCCCTACAAATGAGCAGTTCTTC.

This chain links TRBV12-3 or TRBV12-4 with TRBJ2-1; D is undetermined. The CDR3 length is 12 residues. The V and J ends lost 5 bases and 9 bases respectively, with 11 bases between them. CDR3 nucleotide sequence: TGTGCCAGCAGTCCCCCCCATTCTGAGCAGTTCTTC. This gives the protein CASSPPHSEQFF.

The chain uses TRBV19 and TRBJ2-2, with D perhaps being TRBD1 or TRBD2 (5 bases each). CDR3 length: 15 amino acids. CDR1 LNHDA and CDR2 SQIVND come from the germline V gene (reference sequence). The V gene lost 6 bases and the J gene lost 0 bases, with 11 bases spanning the gap. CDR3 in DNA: TGTGCCAGTAGGGGGGTAGGTGCGAACACCGGGGAGCTGTTTTTT. Its translation is CASRGVGANTGELFF.

The chain uses TRBV11-2 and TRBJ2-5; D unclear. This CDR3 spans 13 amino acids. V was pared by 2 bases and J by 5 bases, with 9 bases between. From germline, CDR1 is SGHAT and CDR2 FQNNGV. For the CDR3, the DNA is TGTGCCAGCAGCTTATATAGGTGGGAGACCCAGTACTTC. Translating gives CASSLYRWETQYF.

The chain employs TRBV7-3 and TRBJ2-2; 8 bases are shared with TRBD2. CDR1 is SGHTA and CDR2 is FQGTGA in the germline V gene. The CDR3 length is 16 residues. J was trimmed by 1 base and V by 2 bases; bases with no gene match: 3. The CDR3 sequence is CASSLGLAGNTGELFF. The DNA for the CDR3 is TGTGCCAGCAGCTTAGGGCTAGCGGGGAACACCGGGGAGCTGTTTTTT.

The sample holds one count of this clone. The rearrangement joins TRBV6-6 to TRBJ2-5, with 10 bases aligning to TRBD2. This CDR3 is built from 16 residues. The germline gives CDR1 MNHNY, CDR2 SVGAGI (reference sequence). V lost 7 bases, J lost 7 bases, and 15 bases stayed unmatched. In DNA form, the CDR3 reads TGTGCCAGCACCCACTCCATCGGACAGCGGGGGGGGACCCAGTACTTC. It yields the protein CASTHSIGQRGGTQYF.

CDR3 region: CASSPPAGGDGYTF. DNA for the CDR3: TGTGCCAGCAGCCCCCCGGCAGGGGGCGATGGCTACACCTTC. The chain carries TRBV5-6 and TRBJ1-2, with 8 nucleotides matching TRBD1. V shed 4 bases and J 6 bases; nucleotides not matched to a gene: 8. CDR1 is SGHDT, CDR2 YYEEEE, per germline. The CDR3 spans 14 residues. The entire variable domain, with the rest obtained from reference TRBV5-6 and TRBJ1-2, is as follows: DAGVTQSPTHLIKTRGQQVTLRCSPKSGHDTVSWYQQALGQGPQFIFQYYEEEERQRGNFPDRFSGHQFPNYSSELNVNALLLGDSALYLCASSPPAGGDGYTFGSGTRLTVV.

The V and J genes are TRBV27 and TRBJ2-2; no definite D call. The CDR3 runs 11 residues. The germline V gene has CDR1 MNHEY and CDR2 SMNVEV (reference sequence). V lost 6 bases, J lost 3 bases, and 2 bases lay in between. The CDR3 bases are TGTGCCAGCAGCCACACCGGGGAGCTGTTTTTT. Translation: CASSHTGELFF.

The genes are TRBV6-5 and TRBJ1-5; D might be TRBD1 (6 bases). The CDR3 extends over 15 amino acids. The V gene's germline CDR1 is MNHEY and CDR2 SVGAGI. V lost 6 bases and J lost 5, with 17 bases in between. The CDR3 nucleotides are TGTGCCAGCAGCTCCGGGACACCTAGGGATCAGCCCCAGCATTTT. Its protein is CASSSGTPRDQPQHF.

The chain uses TRBV7-2 and TRBJ2-1; D not certain. The CDR3 spans 13 residues. With 6 bases removed from V and 4 bases from J, the gap between germline ends came to 10 bases. Germline assignment: CDR1 SGHTA and CDR2 FQGNSA. CDR3: CASSFLRYNEQFF. Here the CDR3 DNA reads TGTGCCAGCAGTTTCCTGAGGTACAATGAGCAGTTCTTC.

This clone occurred once. The chain joins TRBV5-1 to TRBJ1-2; 9 bases are a match to TRBD1. This CDR3 is 14 amino acids long. CDR1 is SGHRS, CDR2 YFSETQ, per germline. V gave up 5 bases and J gave up 0 bases; unmatched junction bases: 2. Here the CDR3 reads CASRGQGANYGYTF. Here the CDR3 DNA reads TGCGCCAGCAGGGGACAGGGAGCTAACTATGGCTACACCTTC.

Comments on this clone: Other DNA sequences within the sample encode an identical CDR3. The rearrangement uses TRBV18 and TRBJ1-2; TRBD1 matches at 11 bases. This CDR3 spans 13 amino acids. Germline trimming cut 3 bases from V and 8 bases from J; bases unmatched to any gene: 2. Germline-derived CDR1 and CDR2 are KGHSH and LQKENI. The CDR3 loop is CASSPDRGLGYTF. In DNA form, the CDR3 reads TGTGCCAGCTCACCGGACAGGGGGCTGGGCTACACCTTC.

This clone showed up just a few times. CDR3 amino acids: CASSHPGLAGGPGRETQYF. For the CDR3, the DNA is TGCGCCAGCAGCCACCCCGGACTAGCGGGGGGGCCAGGGCGAGAGACCCAGTACTTC. The V gene is TRBV4-1, the J gene TRBJ2-5; 15 nucleotides line up with TRBD2. In germline, CDR1 is MGHRA, CDR2 YSYEKL. The CDR3 runs 19 residues. J gave up 4 bases and V 3 bases, and 12 bases lay outside the gene matches.

The chain carries TRBV7-5 and TRBJ2-7; the table's D call TRBD1 went unverified against the DNA. TRBV7-5 is a documented pseudogene. This CDR3 has 17 residues. CDR3 DNA: TGTGCCAGAAGCCCCTTTTTTGTGACAGGGGACACCTACGAGCAGTACGTC. It encodes CARSPFFVTGDTYEQYV.

The chain recombines TRBV25-1 with TRBJ1-2; the match to TRBD1 covers 9 bases. The CDR3 covers 13 residues. Germline V lookup: CDR1 MGHDK, CDR2 SYGVNS. Losses at the gene ends were 8 bases for V and 5 bases for J; bases not matched to a gene: 6. The CDR3 spells CASSLDRGYGYTF. CDR3 nucleotide sequence: TGTGCCAGCTCCCTGGACAGGGGATATGGCTACACCTTC.

This clone appeared a few times. The rearrangement links TRBV24-1 to TRBJ1-2; no clear D. Trimming removed 4 bases at V and 4 bases at J, with 6 bases between. Germline-derived CDR1 and CDR2 are KGHDR and SFDVKD. The CDR3 spans 12 residues. The CDR3 DNA sequence: TGTGCCACCAGTGACGGCCTCTATGGCTACACCTTC. As protein: CATSDGLYGYTF.

The rearrangement links TRBV6-5 to TRBJ1-1, with D uncertain. V lost 0 bases, J lost 0 bases, and 5 bases lay in between. Germline-derived CDR1 and CDR2 are MNHEY and SVGAGI. CDR3 length equals 14 residues. The CDR3 nucleotides read TGTGCCAGCAGTTACTCGACACTGAACACTGAAGCTTTCTTT. Amino acid sequence: CASSYSTLNTEAFF.